Detailed here is one T cell receptor beta chain. Its antigen is as yet unknown. The junction departs from the called germline gene at one end, perhaps through a read error. The data belong to a study of identical twins' blood T cells. Findings and limits, study-wide: Top TCRbeta clonotypes were shared more with twin than unrelated donors.

TCRdb re-analysed the 5' RACE reads in MiXCR, keeping a single row per CDR3 protein. This table holds 400,000 or so distinct CDR3 sequences, about 28% found once. The donors were healthy female monozygous twins, three pairs in total. The three twin pairs were reared together, likely meeting the same infections. The sample comprised PBMCs. This clonotype was sampled from a woman aged 18 to 50 in good health.

The CDR3 DNA follows: TGCAGTGCTAGCGTGACAGCAAGCACAGATACGAAGTATTTT. It codes for CSASVTASTDTKYF. This chain connects TRBV20-1 to TRBJ2-3; D perhaps matches TRBD1 (5 bases). Looked up from germline, CDR1 is DFQATT and CDR2 is SNEGSKA (reference sequence). The length of the CDR3 is 14 residues.